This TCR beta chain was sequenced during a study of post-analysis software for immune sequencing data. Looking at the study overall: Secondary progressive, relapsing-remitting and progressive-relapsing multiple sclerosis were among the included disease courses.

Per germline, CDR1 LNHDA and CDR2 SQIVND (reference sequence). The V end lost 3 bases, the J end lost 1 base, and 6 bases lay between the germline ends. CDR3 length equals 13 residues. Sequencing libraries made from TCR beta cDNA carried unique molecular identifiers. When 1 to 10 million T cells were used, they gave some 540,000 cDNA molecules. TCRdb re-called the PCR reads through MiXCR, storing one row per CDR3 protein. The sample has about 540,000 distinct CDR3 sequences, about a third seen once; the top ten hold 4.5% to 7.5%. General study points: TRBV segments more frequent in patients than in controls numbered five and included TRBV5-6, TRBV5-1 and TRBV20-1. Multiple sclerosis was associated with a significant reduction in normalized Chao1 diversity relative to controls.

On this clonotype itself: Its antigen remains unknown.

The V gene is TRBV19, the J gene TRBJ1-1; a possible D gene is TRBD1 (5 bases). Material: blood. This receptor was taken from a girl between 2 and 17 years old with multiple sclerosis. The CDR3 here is CASSIRENTEAFF. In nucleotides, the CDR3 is TGTGCCAGTAGTATCAGGGAGAACACTGAAGCTTTCTTT.